This record concerns one TCR beta chain sequence. Per the study methods: Estimates of nucleated cell counts were drawn from the amplification of reference gene primers. Measured with immunoSEQ multiplex PCR; TCRdb has only the in-frame clones, and not every one. V and J calls and clone size follow that table, whereas D and trimming were derived from the DNA. The sample contains 65,000 to 85,000 clones, 79% of which appear only once. The data belong to a study of blood T cell repertoires in COVID-19. Study overall: COVID-19 samples, acute and convalescent, were from the United States, Italy and Spain. The analysed material was cDNA or gDNA that came from T cells, B-cell-depleted T cells, or PBMCs.

V was trimmed by 1 base and J by 2 bases, leaving 17 bases between them. The CDR3 is 17 amino acids. The germline CDR1 and CDR2 sequences are LNHNV and YYDKDF (reference sequence). The sequence came from an elderly woman with active or convalescent COVID-19. The rearrangement uses TRBV15 and TRBJ1-1; the D gene is possibly TRBD1 (5 bases). The sample comprised peripheral blood. Written as DNA, the CDR3 is TGTGCCACCAGCAGAGGAGAATCGACAGTCCTTAACACTGAAGCTTTCTTT. The encoded protein is CATSRGESTVLNTEAFF.